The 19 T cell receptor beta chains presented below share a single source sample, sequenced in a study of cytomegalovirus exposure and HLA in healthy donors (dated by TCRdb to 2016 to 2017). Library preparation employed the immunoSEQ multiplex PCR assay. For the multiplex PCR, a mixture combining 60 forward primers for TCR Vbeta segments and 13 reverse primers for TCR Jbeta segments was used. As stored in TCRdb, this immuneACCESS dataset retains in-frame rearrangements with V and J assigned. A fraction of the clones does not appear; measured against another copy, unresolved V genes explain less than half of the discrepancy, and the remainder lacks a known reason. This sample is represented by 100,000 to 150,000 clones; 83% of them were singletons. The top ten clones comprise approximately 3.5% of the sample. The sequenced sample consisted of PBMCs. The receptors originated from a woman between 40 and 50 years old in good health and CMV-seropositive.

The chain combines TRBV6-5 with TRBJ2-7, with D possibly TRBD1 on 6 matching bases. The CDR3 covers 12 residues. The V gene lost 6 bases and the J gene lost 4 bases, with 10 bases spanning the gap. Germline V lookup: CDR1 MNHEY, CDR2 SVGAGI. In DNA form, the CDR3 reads TGTGCCAGCAGGTCCGGACAGTACGAGCAGTACTTC. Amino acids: CASRSGQYEQYF.

CDR3 nucleotide sequence: TGTGCCAGCAGTATGGGACTAGCGGGACCCTACGAGCAGTACTTC. This gives the protein CASSMGLAGPYEQYF. The chain has TRBV6-1 and TRBJ2-7, with TRBD2 matching over 13 bases. The CDR3 is made up of 15 amino acids. With V trimmed by 5 bases and J by 2 bases, 3 bases remained unmatched. The germline gives CDR1 MNHNS, CDR2 SASEGT.

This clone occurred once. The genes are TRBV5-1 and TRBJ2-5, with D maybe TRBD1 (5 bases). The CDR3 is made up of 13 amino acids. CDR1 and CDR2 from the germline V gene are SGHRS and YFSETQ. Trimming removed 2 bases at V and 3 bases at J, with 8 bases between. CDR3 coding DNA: TGCGCCAGCAGCTTAGGGGCAGAAGAGACCCAGTACTTC. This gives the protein CASSLGAEETQYF.

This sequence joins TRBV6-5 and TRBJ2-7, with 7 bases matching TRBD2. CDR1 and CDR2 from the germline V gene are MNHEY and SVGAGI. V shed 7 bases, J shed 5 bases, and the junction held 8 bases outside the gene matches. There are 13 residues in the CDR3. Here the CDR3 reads CASINGLDNEQYF. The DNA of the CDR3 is TGTGCCAGCATTAACGGACTAGATAACGAGCAGTACTTC.

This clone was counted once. DNA for the CDR3: TGTGCCAGCAGCTTTCCCTTAGGGGGAAATACGCAGTATTTT. It encodes CASSFPLGGNTQYF. The chain employs TRBV5-6 and TRBJ2-3, with D perhaps matching TRBD1 (6 bases). The V gene lost 2 bases and the J gene lost 7 bases, with 14 bases spanning the gap. Germline V gene data show CDR1 as SGHDT and CDR2 as YYEEEE. The CDR3 has 14 amino acids.

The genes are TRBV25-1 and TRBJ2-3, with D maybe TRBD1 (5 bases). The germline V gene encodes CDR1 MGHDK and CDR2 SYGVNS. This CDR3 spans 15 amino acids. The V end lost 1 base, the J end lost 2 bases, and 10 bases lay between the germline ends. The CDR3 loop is CASSESARATDTQYF. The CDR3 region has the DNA TGTGCCAGCAGTGAATCGGCCAGGGCCACAGATACGCAGTATTTT.

In nucleotides, the CDR3 is TGTGCCAGCAGCTCGGGACAGGGGAACAATGAGCAGTTCTTC. Translated: CASSSGQGNNEQFF. The genes are TRBV5-4 and TRBJ2-1, with 10 bases identical to TRBD1. Trimming removed 3 bases from V and 5 bases from J; junction bases left unmatched: 2. The CDR3 consists of 14 residues. Germline CDR1 SGHNT, CDR2 YYREEE (reference sequence).

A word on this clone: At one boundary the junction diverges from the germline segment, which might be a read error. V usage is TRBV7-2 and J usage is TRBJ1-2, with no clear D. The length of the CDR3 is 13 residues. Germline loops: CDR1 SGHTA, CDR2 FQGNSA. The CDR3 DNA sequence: TGTGCCAGCAGCCTAGCGGGTCAGGATGGCTACACCTTC. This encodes CASSLAGQDGYTF. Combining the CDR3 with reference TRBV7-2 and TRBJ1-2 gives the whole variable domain GAGVSQSPSNKVTEKGKDVELRCDPISGHTALYWYRQSLGQGLEFLIYFQGNSAPDKSGLPSDRFSAERTGGSVSTLTIQRTQQEDSAVYLCASSLAGQDGYTFGSGTRLTVV.

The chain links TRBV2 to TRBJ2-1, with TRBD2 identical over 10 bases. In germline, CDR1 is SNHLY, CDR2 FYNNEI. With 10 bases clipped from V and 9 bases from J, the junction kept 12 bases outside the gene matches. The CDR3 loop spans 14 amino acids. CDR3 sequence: CATRRAGGKIEQFF. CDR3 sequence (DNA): TGTGCCACCCGGCGAGCGGGAGGGAAAATTGAGCAGTTCTTC.

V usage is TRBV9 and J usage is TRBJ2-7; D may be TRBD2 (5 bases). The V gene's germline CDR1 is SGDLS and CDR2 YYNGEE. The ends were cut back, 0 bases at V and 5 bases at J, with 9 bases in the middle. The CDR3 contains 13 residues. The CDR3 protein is CASSVEVGDEQYF. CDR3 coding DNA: TGTGCCAGCAGCGTAGAGGTGGGAGACGAGCAGTACTTC.

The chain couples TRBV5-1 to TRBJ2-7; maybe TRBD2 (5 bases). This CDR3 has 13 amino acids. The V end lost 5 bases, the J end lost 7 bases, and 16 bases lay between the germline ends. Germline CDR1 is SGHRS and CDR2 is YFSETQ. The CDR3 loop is CASSRTGDREQYF. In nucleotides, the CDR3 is TGCGCCAGCAGTCGGACTGGGGATCGTGAGCAGTACTTC.

This chain's CDR3 is CSVEDLVRSYGYTF. The CDR3 DNA follows: TGCAGCGTTGAAGATCTGGTCAGATCCTATGGCTACACCTTC. This chain joins TRBV29-1 and TRBJ1-2, with D uncertain. The CDR3 runs to 14 residues. The V gene's germline CDR1 is SQVTM and CDR2 ANQGSEA. Trimming took 0 bases from V and 4 from J, leaving 12 bases between them.

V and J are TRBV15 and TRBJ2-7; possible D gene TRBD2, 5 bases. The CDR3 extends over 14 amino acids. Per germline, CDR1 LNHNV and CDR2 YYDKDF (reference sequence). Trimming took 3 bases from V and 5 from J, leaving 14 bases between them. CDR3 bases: TGTGCCACCAGCAGCGAGGGAATCGGGCACGAGCAGTACTTC. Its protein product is CATSSEGIGHEQYF.

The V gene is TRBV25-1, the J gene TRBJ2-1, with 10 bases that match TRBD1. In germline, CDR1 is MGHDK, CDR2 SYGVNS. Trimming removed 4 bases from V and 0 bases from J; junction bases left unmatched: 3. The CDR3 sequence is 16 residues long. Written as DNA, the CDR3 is TGTGCCAGCAGTGGCAGGGACAGGGGCTCCTACAATGAGCAGTTCTTC. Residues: CASSGRDRGSYNEQFF.

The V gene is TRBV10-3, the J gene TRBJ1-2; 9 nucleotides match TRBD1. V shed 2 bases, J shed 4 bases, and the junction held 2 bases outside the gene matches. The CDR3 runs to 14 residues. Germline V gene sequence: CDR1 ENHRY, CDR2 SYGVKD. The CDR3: CAISERQGGYGYTF. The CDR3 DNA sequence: TGTGCCATCAGTGAGAGACAGGGGGGCTATGGCTACACCTTC.

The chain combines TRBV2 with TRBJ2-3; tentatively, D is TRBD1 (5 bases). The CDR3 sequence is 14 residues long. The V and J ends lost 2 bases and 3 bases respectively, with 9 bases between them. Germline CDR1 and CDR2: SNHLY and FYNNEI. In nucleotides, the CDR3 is TGTGCCAGCAGTGAACAGGGTGGTACAGATACGCAGTATTTT. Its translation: CASSEQGGTDTQYF.

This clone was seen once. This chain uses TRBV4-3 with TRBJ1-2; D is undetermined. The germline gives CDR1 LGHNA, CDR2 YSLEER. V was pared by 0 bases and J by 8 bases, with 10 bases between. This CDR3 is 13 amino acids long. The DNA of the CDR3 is TGCGCCAGCAGCCAAGAGATCTATTGGGGCTACACCTTC. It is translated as CASSQEIYWGYTF.

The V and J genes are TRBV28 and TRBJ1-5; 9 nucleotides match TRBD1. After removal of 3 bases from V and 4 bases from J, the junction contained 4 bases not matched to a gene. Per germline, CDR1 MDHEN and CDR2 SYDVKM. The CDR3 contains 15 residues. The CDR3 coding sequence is TGTGCCAGCAGTTTCGGGACAGGGAAAAATCAGCCCCAGCATTTT. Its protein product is CASSFGTGKNQPQHF.

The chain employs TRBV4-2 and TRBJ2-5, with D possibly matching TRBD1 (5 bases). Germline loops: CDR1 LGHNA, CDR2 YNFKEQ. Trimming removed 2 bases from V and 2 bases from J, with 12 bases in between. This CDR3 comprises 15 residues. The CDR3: CASSQIGGAQETQYF. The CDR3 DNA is TGTGCCAGCAGCCAAATTGGTGGGGCTCAAGAGACCCAGTACTTC.